A single T cell receptor beta chain is shown here with its context. At the DNA level, this CDR3 is encoded by other sequences in the same sample as well. The CDR3 has 12 residues. The germline V and J ends were trimmed by 5 bases and 1 base, with 6 bases remaining between them. Germline values: CDR1 MNHEY, CDR2 SMNVEV (reference sequence). The data belong to a study of technical replicates of blood from a handful of donors. The method was immunoSEQ multiplex PCR; TCRdb's version includes in-frame clones alone and lacks a portion of them. The table includes tens of thousands of clones, approximately 94% detected once.

The origin of this receptor is a human donor in good health. Material: T cells isolated from PBMCs. The chain combines TRBV27 with TRBJ2-7, with D possibly being TRBD1 (6 bases). DNA of the CDR3: TGTGCCAGCAGTACAGGGTCCTACGAGCAGTACTTC. Residues: CASSTGSYEQYF.